This T cell receptor beta chain was identified in a study of T-cell memory formation after mild COVID-19. Across the whole study: Largely, the TCR clusters proved donor specific.

V was cut by 3 bases and J by 2 bases, with 12 bases left in between. CDR3 length: 15 amino acids. The germline V gene has CDR1 LGHDT and CDR2 YNNKEL (reference sequence). In the case of this clonotype: What it recognizes is unknown.

TCRdb ran MiXCR on the 5' RACE reads and lists one entry per CDR3 protein. The sample lists under 200,000 distinct CDR3 sequences; about a third were seen once. Study-wide results and limits: Pre-infection memory carried some responding clones, suggesting that cross-reactive memory joined. Among contracting clones, CD4+ were mainly CM/EM and CD8+ enriched in EMRA.

Sequencing was done on a sample of PBMCs or a T cell subset sorted from them (not recorded which). This chain uses TRBV3-1 with TRBJ2-3, with D maybe TRBD2 (6 bases). The receptor comes from an adult woman who had mild COVID-19 (a few samples of this study predate the infection). Cell type and time point are not known. Here the CDR3 DNA reads TGTGCCAGCAGCCACTTTTCGGGGGACACAGATACGCAGTATTTT. This sequence encodes CASSHFSGDTDTQYF.